This entry features one T cell receptor beta chain sequence. What it binds is unknown. The data derive from a study of radiotherapy plus CTLA-4 blockade in lung cancer. Study in general: For 15% to 20% of patients, objective responses occurred, and roughly 30% had disease control.

Study-wide results and caveats: Among blood TCR repertoires after radiotherapy plus ipilimumab, tumor-derived clones expanded.

The CDR3 is 21 residues long. Germline CDR1 reads SGHRS; CDR2 reads YFSETQ. V lost 0 bases, J lost 0 bases, and 18 bases stayed unmatched. The repertoire was sequenced with immunoSEQ multiplex PCR; TCRdb's copy has only in-frame clones and lacks some. The data hold approximately 70,000 clones, with around 76% observed a single time. V gene TRBV5-1 combines with J gene TRBJ1-3; 7 bases align to TRBD1. The sample here was peripheral blood, taken from a patient treated with radiotherapy plus ipilimumab. This TCR was sampled from a human donor with non-small cell lung cancer whose response to radiotherapy plus ipilimumab could not be evaluated. Some clones in this sample may be carry-over from other donors' samples. As DNA, the CDR3 is TGCGCCAGCAGCTTGGGGCCCACCCTGCAAGGGGGCCGCGGCTCTGGAAACACCATATATTTT. Translated, it gives CASSLGPTLQGGRGSGNTIYF. The full variable domain, rest sourced from reference TRBV5-1 and TRBJ1-3, is KAGVTQTPRYLIKTRGQQVTLSCSPISGHRSVSWYQQTPGQGLQFLFEYFSETQRNKGNFPGRFSGRQFSNSRSEMNVSTLELGDSALYLCASSLGPTLQGGRGSGNTIYFGEGSWLTVV.